Here is one TCR beta chain with its context. Its antigen remains unknown. The sample belongs to a study of cytomegalovirus exposure and HLA in healthy donors. Study-wide points: Versus the approximately 700-donor mean, an Asian-associated ancestry cluster reportedly showed fewer N-insertions in a later analysis.

60 Vbeta and 13 Jbeta primers were used in PCR. The assay was immunoSEQ multiplex PCR, and TCRdb's table has in-frame clones only and misses some. The data hold some 81,000 clones, with around 70% observed a single time. The length of the CDR3 is 19 residues. Germline assignment: CDR1 LNHDA and CDR2 SQIVND (reference sequence). Trimming at V came to 8 bases and at J to 4 bases, leaving 15 bases not matched to a gene. The sequencing sample was made of PBMCs. The chain employs TRBV19 and TRBJ2-2; 14 bases are shared with TRBD2. This sequence originates from a woman aged 40 to 50 in good health and CMV-seropositive. CDR3 protein: CASGLRLAGGGLGTGELFF. CDR3 in DNA: TGTGCCAGTGGGCTGAGACTAGCGGGGGGGGGACTAGGCACCGGGGAGCTGTTTTTT.